This TCR beta chain was recorded in a study of T cells in tuberculosis. The study's findings and limits: A GMM-specific repertoire classifier reached approximately 90% accuracy, AUROC about 0.9.

The protocol was immunoSEQ multiplex PCR, while the TCRdb copy is restricted to in-frame clones and leaves out a portion. The sample yields some 30,000 clones, 92% seen once. V shed 2 bases and J shed 7 bases, with 23 bases lying between them. Germline CDR1 SGHDN, CDR2 FVKESK. The CDR3 contains 17 residues. Worth noting for this clone: The target antigen is unknown.

This receptor was taken from a donor aged 10 to 29 with latent tuberculosis or without tuberculosis infection. Some clones in this sample may be carry-over from other donors' samples. The chain uses TRBV14 and TRBJ1-2, with D unclear. Sequencing was done on a sample of PBMCs. CDR3 nucleotide sequence: TGTGCCAGCAGCCAATACCTCGCGGAACGTTCGGAGGCTGGCTACACCTTC. Translated: CASSQYLAERSEAGYTF.